This TCR beta chain was found in a study of T cell repertoires in cytomegalovirus infection. Whole-study findings and limits: Dominant in the ex vivo response were TCR beta clonotypes restricted by HLA-C and specific for CMV.

Germline CDR1 SEHNR, CDR2 FQNEAQ (reference sequence). V dropped 4 bases and J dropped 0 bases, with 16 bases sitting between them. This CDR3 comprises 17 residues. This clonotype was counted ten times or more. What it recognizes is unknown. TCRdb re-called the reads through MiXCR, storing one row per CDR3 protein. Of hundreds of thousands of distinct CDR3 sequences listed, around a sixth were seen once; the top ten hold around 13%. Sequenced material: PBMCs. The clonotype comes from a human donor in good health (CMV status not recorded). Some clones in this sample may be carry-over from other donors' samples. This rearrangement joins TRBV7-9 to TRBJ2-1; TRBD2 is a possible D gene (6 bases). The CDR3 nucleotides are TGTGCCAGCAGCTCGGGACTTGGCGCGAGCTCCTACAATGAGCAGTTCTTC. Translating gives CASSSGLGASSYNEQFF.